This record covers a single T cell receptor (beta chain). The antigen remains unidentified. The CDR3 is made up of 13 amino acids. V lost 4 bases, J lost 4 bases, and 10 bases lay in between. Germline lookup yields CDR1 SGDLS and CDR2 YYNGEE. This entry belongs to a study of T cells in Graves' hyperthyroidism and ophthalmopathy. About the study: Peripheral blood collection took place at initial diagnosis, before any treatment.

Study-wide findings and caveats: In validation, the model predicted ophthalmopathy. These predictions came a median about 6.2 months before onset.

RNA transcripts yielded amplified TCR beta CDR3 regions. HTBI primers drove first-round RT-PCR of the TCR CDR3. Using its own MiXCR run on the multiplex PCR reads, TCRdb lists one record per CDR3 protein. The repertoire holds fewer than 400,000 distinct CDR3 sequences, with more than 12% as singletons. Fresh peripheral blood, less than 11 ml of it, supplied the PBMCs. The sequencing sample was made of blood. The receptor's source is a man aged 45 to 65 with Graves' ophthalmopathy. The rearrangement uses TRBV9 and TRBJ2-3, with D possibly matching TRBD2 (6 bases). The CDR3 spells CASSSGGSDTQYF. The DNA for the CDR3 is TGTGCCAGCAGCTCCGGGGGATCAGATACGCAGTATTTT. Combining the CDR3 with reference TRBV9 and TRBJ2-3 gives the whole variable domain DSGVTQTPKHLITATGQRVTLRCSPRSGDLSVYWYQQSLDQGLQFLIQYYNGEERAKGNILERFSAQQFPDLHSELNLSSLELGDSALYFCASSSGGSDTQYFGPGTRLTVL.